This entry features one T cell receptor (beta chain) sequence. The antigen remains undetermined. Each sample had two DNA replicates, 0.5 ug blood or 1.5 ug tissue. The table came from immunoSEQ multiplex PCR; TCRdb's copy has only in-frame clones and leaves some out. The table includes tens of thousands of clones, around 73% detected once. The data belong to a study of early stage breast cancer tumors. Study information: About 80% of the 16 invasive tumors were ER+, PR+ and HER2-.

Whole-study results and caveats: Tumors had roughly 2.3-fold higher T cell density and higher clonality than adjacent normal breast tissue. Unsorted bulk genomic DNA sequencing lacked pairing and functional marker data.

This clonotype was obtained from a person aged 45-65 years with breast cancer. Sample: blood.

CDR3 protein: CASSQRGLAGAYEQYF. The CDR3 DNA follows: TGCGCCAGCAGCCAGCGGGGACTAGCGGGAGCCTACGAGCAGTACTTC. The chain joins TRBV5-1 to TRBJ2-7; 14 bases fit TRBD2. V lost 4 bases to trimming and J lost 2 bases; unmatched junction nucleotides: 5. The CDR3 length is 16 residues. The germline V gene has CDR1 SGHRS and CDR2 YFSETQ.